A selection of T cell receptor beta chains follows, all from one sample in a study of blood T cell repertoires in COVID-19. The assay was immunoSEQ multiplex PCR, and TCRdb's table has in-frame clones only and misses some. The top ten clones hold around 1.5% of a sample with under 450,000 clones, about 89% of them seen once. Source material: peripheral blood. The receptors shown here come from a woman aged 40-49 years with COVID-19, enrolled during active disease. Each CDR3 is given with its conserved first and last residue. Each record gives: clone size, V gene, D gene, J gene, CDR3 protein, CDR3 DNA. D genes are given only for firm matches. Size is omitted from some rows. Given values are once, few, many or a class for expanded clones.

clone_size: NA
v_call: TRBV7-2
d_call: NA
j_call: TRBJ2-3
cdr3_aa: CASSRRSRERNTQYF
cdr3_nt: TGTGCCAGCAGCCGGCGTAGTCGGGAGCGGAATACGCAGTATTTT

clone_size: few
v_call: TRBV6-1
d_call: TRBD2
j_call: TRBJ2-1
cdr3_aa: CASSERLAGGSARHNEQFF
cdr3_nt: TGTGCCAGCAGTGAACGCCTAGCGGGGGGTTCGGCCCGTCACAATGAGCAGTTCTTC

clone_size: NA
v_call: TRBV28
d_call: TRBD1
j_call: TRBJ1-5
cdr3_aa: CTSSRWRTGRSVQPQHF
cdr3_nt: TGTACCAGCAGTCGGTGGAGGACAGGGAGATCTGTCCAGCCCCAGCATTTT

clone_size: NA
v_call: TRBV7-9
d_call: TRBD2
j_call: TRBJ2-1
cdr3_aa: CASSPRLAGSYNEQFF
cdr3_nt: TGTGCCAGCAGCCCGCGCCTAGCGGGCTCCTACAATGAGCAGTTCTTC

clone_size: NA
v_call: TRBV7-8
d_call: NA
j_call: TRBJ1-6
cdr3_aa: CASSPLLSSYNSPLHF
cdr3_nt: TGTGCCAGCAGCCCTCTTCTGAGCTCCTATAATTCACCCCTCCACTTT

clone_size: NA
v_call: TRBV2
d_call: NA
j_call: TRBJ1-1
cdr3_aa: CASSGEGLNTEAFF
cdr3_nt: TGTGCCAGCAGTGGGGAGGGGTTGAACACTGAAGCTTTCTTT

clone_size: NA
v_call: TRBV3-1/TRBV3-2
d_call: NA
j_call: TRBJ2-3
cdr3_aa: CASSRASYTDTQYF
cdr3_nt: TGTGCCAGCAGCAGGGCTAGCTACACAGATACGCAGTATTTT

clone_size: once
v_call: TRBV19
d_call: NA
j_call: TRBJ1-2
cdr3_aa: CASSINGPRGYTF
cdr3_nt: TGTGCCAGTAGTATCAACGGCCCTAGGGGCTACACCTTC

clone_size: NA
v_call: TRBV18
d_call: TRBD1
j_call: TRBJ1-2
cdr3_aa: CASSDRAGGYTF
cdr3_nt: TGTGCCAGCTCAGACAGGGCGGGTGGCTACACCTTC

clone_size: NA
v_call: TRBV20-1
d_call: NA
j_call: TRBJ2-1
cdr3_aa: CSASQPTSNEQFF
cdr3_nt: TGCAGTGCTAGTCAACCGACTAGCAATGAGCAGTTCTTC

clone_size: NA
v_call: TRBV5-5
d_call: NA
j_call: TRBJ2-7
cdr3_aa: CASSLARALGSYEQYF
cdr3_nt: TGTGCCAGCAGCTTGGCCCGGGCCTTGGGGAGCTACGAGCAGTACTTC

clone_size: NA
v_call: TRBV27
d_call: TRBD1
j_call: TRBJ1-6
cdr3_aa: CASSPRDRNNSPLHF
cdr3_nt: TGTGCCAGCAGTCCCCGGGACAGAAATAATTCACCCCTCCACTTT

clone_size: NA
v_call: TRBV30
d_call: NA
j_call: TRBJ1-1
cdr3_aa: CAPPGTKKVNTEAFF
cdr3_nt: TGTGCCCCCCCCGGGACAAAAAAAGTGAACACTGAAGCTTTCTTT

clone_size: NA
v_call: TRBV6-1
d_call: TRBD2
j_call: TRBJ2-1
cdr3_aa: CASSSAGGSYNEQFF
cdr3_nt: TGTGCCAGCAGTTCAGCGGGGGGGTCCTACAATGAGCAGTTCTTC

clone_size: NA
v_call: TRBV5-5
d_call: NA
j_call: TRBJ1-6
cdr3_aa: CASSFSPTWGGSPLHF
cdr3_nt: TGTGCCAGCAGCTTCTCCCCGACTTGGGGCGGTTCACCCCTCCACTTT

clone_size: NA
v_call: TRBV19
d_call: NA
j_call: TRBJ1-1
cdr3_aa: CASSRGLGNTEAFF
cdr3_nt: TGTGCCAGTAGTAGGGGGCTGGGGAACACTGAAGCTTTCTTT

clone_size: NA
v_call: TRBV7-2
d_call: NA
j_call: TRBJ1-3
cdr3_aa: CASSPYGLERGNTIYF
cdr3_nt: TGTGCCAGCAGCCCCTACGGTCTAGAGCGGGGAAACACCATATATTTT

clone_size: once
v_call: TRBV7-7
d_call: TRBD2
j_call: TRBJ2-1
cdr3_aa: CASSLGAGTRNNEQFF
cdr3_nt: TGTGCTAGCAGCTTAGGAGCCGGGACTAGAAACAATGAGCAGTTCTTC

clone_size: NA
v_call: TRBV5-1
d_call: NA
j_call: TRBJ1-4
cdr3_aa: CASSLEGRVTSTNEKLFF
cdr3_nt: TGCGCCAGCAGCTTGGAGGGCAGGGTTACTTCAACTAATGAAAAACTGTTTTTT

clone_size: NA
v_call: TRBV5-5
d_call: TRBD2
j_call: TRBJ2-5
cdr3_aa: CASSLAAGGPQETQYF
cdr3_nt: TGTGCCAGCAGCTTGGCGGCGGGGGGACCCCAAGAGACCCAGTACTTC

clone_size: NA
v_call: TRBV28
d_call: TRBD1
j_call: TRBJ1-4
cdr3_aa: CASSFLDRGRGEKLFF
cdr3_nt: TGTGCCAGCAGTTTCCTGGACAGGGGGCGTGGGGAAAAACTGTTTTTT

clone_size: NA
v_call: TRBV27
d_call: TRBD1
j_call: TRBJ2-7
cdr3_aa: CASSWETGSMSEQYF
cdr3_nt: TGTGCCAGCAGTTGGGAGACAGGGTCTATGAGCGAGCAGTACTTC

clone_size: NA
v_call: TRBV13
d_call: NA
j_call: TRBJ1-6
cdr3_aa: CASSSNRARGSPLHF
cdr3_nt: TGTGCCAGCAGCTCAAACAGGGCTCGGGGTTCACCCCTCCACTTT

clone_size: NA
v_call: TRBV7-8
d_call: TRBD1
j_call: TRBJ1-1
cdr3_aa: CASSWDRGSRTEAFF
cdr3_nt: TGTGCCAGCAGCTGGGACAGGGGGAGCCGAACTGAAGCTTTCTTT

clone_size: NA
v_call: TRBV11-1
d_call: TRBD2
j_call: TRBJ2-1
cdr3_aa: CASSWGSGDYNEQFF
cdr3_nt: TGTGCCAGCAGCTGGGGTAGCGGGGACTACAATGAGCAGTTCTTC

clone_size: NA
v_call: TRBV19
d_call: TRBD1
j_call: TRBJ1-1
cdr3_aa: CASIPGGQGVTEAFF
cdr3_nt: TGTGCCAGTATCCCCGGGGGACAGGGGGTCACTGAAGCTTTCTTT

clone_size: NA
v_call: TRBV4-3
d_call: TRBD2
j_call: TRBJ2-7
cdr3_aa: CASSPKPGGEQYF
cdr3_nt: TGCGCCAGCAGCCCAAAACCGGGGGGGGAGCAGTACTTC

clone_size: NA
v_call: TRBV7-2
d_call: TRBD1
j_call: TRBJ2-7
cdr3_aa: CASSRSGTGWEQYF
cdr3_nt: TGTGCCAGCAGCCGCTCCGGGACAGGGTGGGAGCAGTACTTC

clone_size: NA
v_call: TRBV27
d_call: TRBD1
j_call: TRBJ1-2
cdr3_aa: CASSLRQGAPSMGGYTF
cdr3_nt: TGTGCCAGCAGTTTAAGACAGGGGGCGCCGTCAATGGGCGGCTACACCTTC

clone_size: NA
v_call: TRBV30
d_call: TRBD1
j_call: TRBJ1-3
cdr3_aa: CAWGGPRQGTSGNTIYF
cdr3_nt: TGTGCCTGGGGGGGCCCGAGACAGGGGACCTCTGGAAACACCATATATTTT

clone_size: NA
v_call: TRBV28
d_call: NA
j_call: TRBJ1-2
cdr3_aa: CASRTGGANYGYTF
cdr3_nt: TGTGCCAGCAGGACGGGGGGCGCCAACTATGGCTACACCTTC

clone_size: NA
v_call: TRBV19
d_call: TRBD1
j_call: TRBJ2-4
cdr3_aa: CASRDRPRFLNIQYF
cdr3_nt: TGTGCCAGTAGGGACAGGCCAAGGTTTCTAAACATTCAGTACTTC

clone_size: NA
v_call: TRBV29-1
d_call: NA
j_call: TRBJ1-2
cdr3_aa: CSVEDGPRADGYTF
cdr3_nt: TGCAGCGTTGAAGATGGGCCCAGGGCAGACGGCTACACCTTC

clone_size: NA
v_call: TRBV7-2
d_call: TRBD2
j_call: TRBJ2-1
cdr3_aa: CASSSLGLAGGNEQFF
cdr3_nt: TGTGCCAGCAGCTCCTTAGGACTAGCGGGAGGTAATGAGCAGTTCTTC

clone_size: NA
v_call: TRBV6-2/TRBV6-3
d_call: TRBD1
j_call: TRBJ2-7
cdr3_aa: CASSYPRDRASYEQYF
cdr3_nt: TGTGCCAGCAGTTACCCCCGGGACAGGGCCTCCTACGAGCAGTACTTC

clone_size: NA
v_call: TRBV29-1
d_call: TRBD2
j_call: TRBJ2-1
cdr3_aa: CSERTSGAGEQFF
cdr3_nt: TGCAGCGAAAGGACTAGCGGGGCGGGCGAGCAGTTCTTC

clone_size: NA
v_call: TRBV27
d_call: NA
j_call: TRBJ1-1
cdr3_aa: CASRHGVNTEAFF
cdr3_nt: TGTGCCAGCAGACACGGAGTGAACACTGAAGCTTTCTTT

clone_size: NA
v_call: TRBV6-5
d_call: NA
j_call: TRBJ1-1
cdr3_aa: CASRAGLNTEAFF
cdr3_nt: TGTGCCAGCCGGGCAGGGCTAAACACTGAAGCTTTCTTT

clone_size: NA
v_call: TRBV15
d_call: TRBD1
j_call: TRBJ1-2
cdr3_aa: CATSVRQGYGYTF
cdr3_nt: TGTGCCACCAGCGTAAGACAGGGTTATGGCTACACCTTC

clone_size: NA
v_call: TRBV5-1
d_call: NA
j_call: TRBJ1-2
cdr3_aa: CASSLGRGYEYGYTF
cdr3_nt: TGCGCCAGCAGCTTGGGTAGGGGTTACGAATATGGCTACACCTTC

clone_size: NA
v_call: TRBV16
d_call: TRBD2
j_call: TRBJ2-7
cdr3_aa: CASSSGLAGLGEQYF
cdr3_nt: TGTGCCAGCAGCTCCGGACTAGCGGGCCTTGGGGAGCAGTACTTC

clone_size: NA
v_call: TRBV13
d_call: NA
j_call: TRBJ2-7
cdr3_aa: CASSPGFSYEQYF
cdr3_nt: TGTGCCAGCAGCCCAGGGTTCTCCTACGAGCAGTACTTC

clone_size: NA
v_call: TRBV19
d_call: TRBD1
j_call: TRBJ2-2
cdr3_aa: CASSGTVLSNTGELFF
cdr3_nt: TGTGCCAGTAGTGGGACAGTTTTGTCGAACACCGGGGAGCTGTTTTTT

clone_size: NA
v_call: TRBV24-1
d_call: NA
j_call: TRBJ2-1
cdr3_aa: CATSSRQGGGGIYNEQFF
cdr3_nt: TGTGCCACCAGCTCACGCCAAGGGGGGGGAGGGATTTACAATGAGCAGTTCTTC

clone_size: NA
v_call: TRBV7-2
d_call: NA
j_call: TRBJ1-2
cdr3_aa: CASSFSTSNYGYTF
cdr3_nt: TGTGCCAGCAGCTTCTCCACATCAAACTATGGCTACACCTTC

clone_size: NA
v_call: TRBV5-1
d_call: NA
j_call: TRBJ2-7
cdr3_aa: CASSLESEQYF
cdr3_nt: TGCGCCAGCTCTTTGGAGTCCGAGCAGTACTTC

clone_size: NA
v_call: TRBV4-3
d_call: NA
j_call: TRBJ1-6
cdr3_aa: CASSQDLGSPLHF
cdr3_nt: TGCGCCAGCAGCCAAGATCTTGGCTCACCCCTCCACTTT

clone_size: NA
v_call: TRBV5-4
d_call: TRBD2
j_call: TRBJ2-5
cdr3_aa: CASSFGAGGHQETQYF
cdr3_nt: TGTGCCAGCAGTTTCGGAGCGGGAGGACACCAAGAGACCCAGTACTTC

clone_size: NA
v_call: TRBV5-3
d_call: TRBD1
j_call: TRBJ1-2
cdr3_aa: CARSLGRPGDRQGHYGYTF
cdr3_nt: TGTGCCAGAAGCTTGGGGCGTCCGGGGGACAGACAGGGGCACTATGGCTACACCTTC

clone_size: NA
v_call: TRBV27
d_call: NA
j_call: TRBJ1-3
cdr3_aa: CASSSLRSLGSGNTIYF
cdr3_nt: TGTGCCAGCAGCTCCCTCCGCAGTCTAGGCTCTGGAAACACCATATATTTT

clone_size: once
v_call: TRBV7-2
d_call: TRBD1
j_call: TRBJ2-7
cdr3_aa: CASSLGRTGSYEQYF
cdr3_nt: TGTGCCAGCAGCTTAGGGAGGACAGGGAGTTACGAGCAGTACTTC

clone_size: NA
v_call: TRBV2
d_call: NA
j_call: TRBJ2-1
cdr3_aa: CASSEGLPAPEQFF
cdr3_nt: TGTGCCAGCAGTGAAGGACTCCCGGCGCCTGAGCAGTTCTTC

clone_size: few
v_call: TRBV30
d_call: NA
j_call: TRBJ1-6
cdr3_aa: CAWNVALDNSPLHF
cdr3_nt: TGTGCCTGGAACGTGGCTTTGGATAATTCACCCCTCCACTTT